These 15 T cell receptor beta chains were sequenced from one sample in a study of OX40 agonist ivuxolimab in advanced cancers. TCRdb keeps only in-frame clones here, not all; method: immunoSEQ multiplex PCR. The sample includes 77,000 or so clones, 84% seen only once; the top ten take 0.45% to 0.6%. Sequences were derived from CD4+ or CD8+ T cells sorted from blood, sampled in a trial of the OX40 agonist ivuxolimab. These receptor sequences come from an adult with an advanced solid tumor such as melanoma, head and neck, liver or kidney cancer.

The chain uses TRBV9 and TRBJ2-3, with 11 bases lining up with TRBD2. The trim removed 4 bases at V and 0 bases at J, leaving 10 bases unmatched. The CDR3 is made up of 18 amino acids. Germline V lookup: CDR1 SGDLS, CDR2 YYNGEE. CDR3 nucleotide sequence: TGTGCCAGCAGCCAAGGACTAGCGGGCGCGACTAGCACAGATACGCAGTATTTT. Translated: CASSQGLAGATSTDTQYF.

The DNA for the CDR3 is TGTGCCAGCAGCTTGGTTCTAAATGAGCAGTTCTTC. It yields the protein CASSLVLNEQFF. V is TRBV5-5 and J is TRBJ2-1; D gene uncertain. V lost 0 bases, J lost 7 bases, and 5 bases lay in between. The CDR3 consists of 12 residues. Germline V lookup: CDR1 SGHKS, CDR2 YYEKEE (reference sequence).

This clone was picked up many times. The V and J genes are TRBV7-9 and TRBJ2-7, with D unclear. V gave up 5 bases and J gave up 5 bases, with 19 bases separating them. This CDR3 spans 15 amino acids. Germline CDR1 SEHNR, CDR2 FQNEAQ (reference sequence). CDR3 bases: TGTGCCAGCAGCCAGCGACGAGACCCAGGCGACGAGCAGTACTTC. As protein: CASSQRRDPGDEQYF.

This rearrangement joins TRBV2 to TRBJ2-4; TRBD1 aligns across 8 bases. The V gene end was trimmed by 3 bases and the J gene end by 14 bases; junction bases not matched to a gene: 6. The CDR3 totals 12 residues. Germline lookup yields CDR1 SNHLY and CDR2 FYNNEI. The CDR3 protein is CASSDSGQGEYF. The CDR3, as DNA: TGTGCCAGCAGTGATTCAGGACAGGGAGAGTACTTC.

V and J are TRBV25-1 and TRBJ2-3; 10 nucleotides agree with TRBD1. The junction had 4 bases not matched to a gene; V was cut back by 2 bases and J by 2 bases. Looked up from germline, CDR1 is MGHDK and CDR2 is SYGVNS. The CDR3 runs 16 residues. For the CDR3, the DNA is TGTGCCAGCAGTGAAGGGACAGGGGATTTCACAGATACGCAGTATTTT. Translated, it gives CASSEGTGDFTDTQYF. Filled out from reference TRBV25-1 and TRBJ2-3, the complete variable domain reads EADIYQTPRYLVIGTGKKITLECSQTMGHDKMYWYQQDPGMELHLIHYSYGVNSTEKGDLSSESTVSRIRTEHFPLTLESARPSHTSQYLCASSEGTGDFTDTQYFGPGTRLTVL.

V and J are TRBV2 and TRBJ2-2; a weak D match, TRBD1 (5 bases). This CDR3 spans 14 amino acids. Germline V lookup: CDR1 SNHLY, CDR2 FYNNEI. The V end lost 7 bases, the J end lost 2 bases, and 11 bases lay between the germline ends. CDR3 region: CASKGNLNTGELFF. DNA for the CDR3: TGTGCCAGCAAGGGGAACTTAAACACCGGGGAGCTGTTTTTT.

The table lists this clone with a count of one. The chain employs TRBV11-2 and TRBJ1-2; 9 nucleotides match TRBD1. Trimming took 4 bases from V and 8 from J; bases not matched to a gene: 8. This CDR3 has 14 amino acids. The germline CDR1 and CDR2 sequences are SGHAT and FQNNGV. CDR3 loop: CASSSDRGTLGYTF. The CDR3 region has the DNA TGTGCCAGCAGCTCGGACAGGGGAACATTGGGCTACACCTTC. The entire variable domain, with the rest obtained from reference TRBV11-2 and TRBJ1-2, is as follows: EAGVAQSPRYKIIEKRQSVAFWCNPISGHATLYWYQQILGQGPKLLIQFQNNGVVDDSQLPKDRFSAERLKGVDSTLKIQPAKLEDSAVYLCASSSDRGTLGYTFGSGTRLTVV.

This clone has more than one count but fewer than ten. This chain uses TRBV9 with TRBJ2-5; 9 bases line up with TRBD2. Unmatched junction bases numbered 8, after V lost 0 bases and J lost 5 bases. CDR1 and CDR2 from the germline V gene are SGDLS and YYNGEE. This CDR3 contains 16 residues. CDR3: CASSVGGLAGTETQYF. CDR3 in DNA: TGTGCCAGCAGCGTAGGGGGGCTAGCGGGGACGGAGACCCAGTACTTC.

In its sample, this clone was seen a few times. The gene calls are TRBV5-1 and TRBJ1-1, with 8 bases lining up with TRBD1. The junction had 2 bases not matched to a gene; V was cut back by 0 bases and J by 1 base. The germline gives CDR1 SGHRS, CDR2 YFSETQ. CDR3 length: 15 amino acids. The CDR3 sequence is CASSLGTGWNTEAFF. The CDR3 region has the DNA TGCGCCAGCAGCTTGGGGACAGGGTGGAACACTGAAGCTTTCTTT. Complete variable domain (other parts from reference TRBV5-1 and TRBJ1-1): KAGVTQTPRYLIKTRGQQVTLSCSPISGHRSVSWYQQTPGQGLQFLFEYFSETQRNKGNFPGRFSGRQFSNSRSEMNVSTLELGDSALYLCASSLGTGWNTEAFFGQGTRLTVV.

CDR3 sequence: CASSLMGNYNEQFF. CDR3 DNA: TGTGCCAGCAGCTTAATGGGGAACTACAATGAGCAGTTCTTC. V is TRBV11-3 and J is TRBJ2-1, with no clear D. The V end lost 2 bases, the J end lost 3 bases, and 8 bases lay between the germline ends. The CDR3 spans 14 residues. The germline V gene encodes CDR1 SGHNT and CDR2 YENEEA.

The rearrangement links TRBV2 to TRBJ1-1; no definite D call. The CDR3 extends over 11 amino acids. In germline, CDR1 is SNHLY, CDR2 FYNNEI. Trimming pared 3 bases from V and 13 bases from J, leaving 12 bases between. CDR3 bases: TGTGCCAGCAGTGAGGGAGGGAGAGATTTCTTT. Its translation is CASSEGGRDFF.

This clone was recorded only once. The genes are TRBV2 and TRBJ2-2; possibly TRBD1 or TRBD2 for D (5 bases each). This CDR3 is built from 15 residues. CDR1 and CDR2 (germline): SNHLY, FYNNEI. V lost 4 bases to trimming and J lost 5 bases, with 14 bases between them. In DNA form, the CDR3 reads TGTGCCAGCAGTGCAGGGACCGGTGGAACCGGGGAGCTGTTTTTT. This translates into CASSAGTGGTGELFF.

The chain employs TRBV28 and TRBJ2-7, with TRBD1 matching 8 bases. Looked up from germline, CDR1 is MDHEN and CDR2 is SYDVKM. The length of the CDR3 is 15 residues. The J segment lost 5 bases and the V segment lost 6 bases, leaving 12 bases of the junction unmatched. The CDR3 coding sequence is TGTGCCAGCAGAAACAGGGGGTATCCCCCTCACGAGCAGTACTTC. Encoded protein: CASRNRGYPPHEQYF.

This sequence joins TRBV16 and TRBJ1-1; no clear D. This CDR3 has 15 amino acids. Between the trimmed V and J ends, which lost 4 bases and 0 bases, there was a span of 12 bases. Germline V gene sequence: CDR1 KGHSY, CDR2 FQNENV. In nucleotides, the CDR3 is TGTGCCAGCAGCCCATTCCAGAACATGAACACTGAAGCTTTCTTT. Its protein product is CASSPFQNMNTEAFF.

V usage is TRBV7-8 and J usage is TRBJ1-5; perhaps TRBD1 as D (6 bases). The germline V gene encodes CDR1 SGHVS and CDR2 FQNEAQ. The CDR3 consists of 13 residues. The ends were cut back, 5 bases at V and 7 bases at J, with 12 bases in the middle. This chain's CDR3 is CASSTPGAQPQHF. As DNA, the CDR3 is TGTGCCAGCAGCACCCCAGGGGCCCAGCCCCAGCATTTT.